This TCR beta chain originates from a study of T cells in localized non-small cell lung cancer. Turning to this clone: No antigen is known for it.

Clones were read by immunoSEQ multiplex PCR, and TCRdb kept only the in-frame ones, dropping some. The sample records about 7,000 clones, around 52% being singletons. Whole-study results and caveats: Paired adjacent lung recovered a median approximately 57 of the top 100 tumor clones. One tumor region alone was sequenced, and heterogeneity therefore remains possible. Among blood samples, higher T cell density accompanied longer overall survival. Uninvolved adjacent lung had the highest recorded T cell clonality, with tumor below it.

This TCR was recovered from a female donor older than 55 with stage I lung adenocarcinoma. This specimen was lymph node tissue, taken before any cancer treatment.

CDR3 bases: TGCGCCAGCAGTGCCGGGACTAGCGGATACTACAATGAGCAGTTCTTC. This translates into CASSAGTSGYYNEQFF. The rearrangement joins TRBV4-1 to TRBJ2-1; TRBD2 aligns across 11 bases. The CDR3 extends over 16 amino acids. Germline lookup yields CDR1 MGHRA and CDR2 YSYEKL. The V gene end was trimmed by 6 bases and the J gene end by 3 bases; junction bases not matched to a gene: 7.